Each of the 29 T cell receptor beta chains below was sequenced from the same sample in a study of cytomegalovirus exposure and HLA in healthy donors. PCR employed 60 Vbeta and 13 Jbeta primers. Profiling relied on immunoSEQ multiplex PCR, and the TCRdb table lists in-frame clones only, not all of them. The table includes over 100,000 clones, more than 60% detected once. The source material was PBMCs. The receptors were gathered from a woman in her forties in good health and CMV-seropositive.

The J gene is TRBJ2-1, the V gene TRBV5-4, with 14 bases matching TRBD2. Germline values: CDR1 SGHNT, CDR2 YYREEE (reference sequence). The CDR3 extends over 19 amino acids. V was pared by 4 bases and J by 9 bases, with 18 bases of the junction left unmatched. The CDR3 region has the DNA TGTGCCAGCAGCCAGACTATTGGGTGGGGGACTAGCGGGGGAGCTGAGCAGTTCTTC. Translated, it gives CASSQTIGWGTSGGAEQFF.

This clone was picked up one time. The rearrangement joins TRBV6-5 to TRBJ1-1; no clear D gene. CDR1 is MNHEY, CDR2 SVGAGI, per germline. The V gene lost 2 bases and the J gene lost 1 base, with 8 bases spanning the gap. CDR3 length: 14 residues. The CDR3 sequence: CASSYERPNTEAFF. CDR3 nucleotides: TGTGCCAGCAGTTACGAGAGGCCGAACACTGAAGCTTTCTTT.

This clone has only one observation. The chain uses TRBV11-2 and TRBJ1-2; 7 bases are shared with TRBD1. V lost 2 bases, J lost 2 bases, and 8 bases stayed unmatched. Germline CDR1 reads SGHAT; CDR2 reads FQNNGV. This CDR3 is built from 16 residues. The CDR3 protein is CASSLLRRGRNYGYTF. The CDR3 DNA reads as TGTGCCAGCAGCTTACTAAGGAGGGGGCGGAACTATGGCTACACCTTC.

This clone has more than one count but fewer than ten. The chain employs TRBV19 and TRBJ1-2; 11 nucleotides align to TRBD1. The CDR3 covers 17 residues. Trimming cost V 10 bases and J 5 bases; bases outside gene matches: 18. Germline assignment: CDR1 LNHDA and CDR2 SQIVND (reference sequence). CDR3 region: CATNLRGQGAFVYGYTF. CDR3 DNA sequence: TGTGCCACCAACCTCCGAGGACAGGGGGCTTTCGTTTATGGCTACACCTTC.

The V and J genes are TRBV7-2 and TRBJ2-7; the match to TRBD2 covers 14 bases. The CDR3 loop spans 15 amino acids. CDR1 SGHTA and CDR2 FQGNSA come from the germline V gene. Trimming at V came to 5 bases and at J to 3 bases, leaving 3 bases not matched to a gene. The CDR3 here is CASSLGTSGSYEQYF. The CDR3 DNA follows: TGTGCCAGCAGCCTTGGGACTAGCGGGAGCTACGAGCAGTACTTC.

The chain couples TRBV11-3 to TRBJ2-2; 9 bases align to TRBD1. The trim removed 6 bases at V and 1 base at J, leaving 3 bases unmatched. Germline assignment: CDR1 SGHNT and CDR2 YENEEA. The CDR3 is 15 amino acids. CDR3 in DNA: TGTGCCAGCAGTCCGGGACAGGGGAACACCGGGGAGCTGTTTTTT. Its translation: CASSPGQGNTGELFF.

CDR3 protein: CASSQRAETFSGANVLTF. DNA for the CDR3: TGCGCCAGCAGCCAACGAGCGGAAACTTTCTCTGGGGCCAACGTCCTGACTTTC. The chain joins TRBV4-1 to TRBJ2-6; D might be TRBD2 (5 bases). CDR1 is MGHRA and CDR2 is YSYEKL in the germline V gene. This CDR3 has 18 residues. Between the trimmed V and J ends, which lost 2 bases and 0 bases, there was a span of 14 bases.

The chain recombines TRBV18 with TRBJ2-2; 11 bases line up with TRBD1. Germline CDR1 KGHSH, CDR2 LQKENI. V was pared by 6 bases and J by 2 bases, with 8 bases of the junction left unmatched. The CDR3 is made up of 17 amino acids. CDR3: CASSVDRGLLNTGELFF. CDR3 coding DNA: TGTGCCAGCTCCGTGGACAGGGGGCTTCTTAACACCGGGGAGCTGTTTTTT.

The genes are TRBV15 and TRBJ1-4; 12 bases are a match to TRBD1. The trim removed 5 bases at V and 4 bases at J, leaving 5 bases unmatched. This CDR3 is 16 amino acids long. Looked up from germline, CDR1 is LNHNV and CDR2 is YYDKDF (reference sequence). CDR3: CATSPGTGGSNEKLFF. The DNA for the CDR3 is TGTGCCACCAGCCCCGGGACAGGGGGCAGTAATGAAAAACTGTTTTTT.

V and J are TRBV4-3 and TRBJ2-1; tentative D call: TRBD1 (6 bases). Per germline, CDR1 LGHNA and CDR2 YSLEER. The V end lost 2 bases, the J end lost 9 bases, and 38 bases lay between the germline ends. The CDR3 has 22 amino acids. In nucleotides, the CDR3 is TGCGCCAGCAGCCAAACTTGGGCCGGACAGACCTTTGGTGCCACTAGGCGTTCTGAGCAGTTCTTC. Protein product: CASSQTWAGQTFGATRRSEQFF.

This clone has only one observation. The chain is built from TRBV5-1 and TRBJ2-3; 10 nucleotides align to TRBD2. The CDR3 is 16 amino acids. J lost 3 bases, V lost 0 bases, and 4 bases had no gene match. From germline, CDR1 is SGHRS and CDR2 YFSETQ. The CDR3 region has the DNA TGCGCCAGCAGCTTGGTAGCGGGAGGTACTACAGATACGCAGTATTTT. Protein: CASSLVAGGTTDTQYF.

This chain links TRBV19 with TRBJ1-4; 8 bases match TRBD1. V was clipped by 3 bases and J by 8 bases; unmatched bases: 5. The CDR3 length is 14 residues. Germline V CDR1 and CDR2: LNHDA, SQIVND (reference sequence). In DNA, the CDR3 is TGTGCCAGTAGTATGGGCAGGGGGCAAGAAAAACTGTTTTTT. Encoded protein: CASSMGRGQEKLFF.

This clone was counted a single time. V usage is TRBV4-1 and J usage is TRBJ1-5; the match to TRBD1 covers 12 bases. V lost 3 bases and J lost 8; bases outside the gene matches: 8. This CDR3 spans 16 amino acids. The germline V gene encodes CDR1 MGHRA and CDR2 YSYEKL. The CDR3 DNA sequence: TGCGCCAGCAGCCAGGGGACAGGGGGCGTCGGTAAGCCCCAGCATTTT. Translation gives CASSQGTGGVGKPQHF.

The rearrangement joins TRBV19 to TRBJ2-1; 10 bases are shared with TRBD2. This CDR3 is built from 16 residues. V was pared by 1 base and J by 2 bases, with 2 bases of the junction left unmatched. The germline V gene encodes CDR1 LNHDA and CDR2 SQIVND (reference sequence). CDR3 DNA: TGTGCCAGTAGTATAGCTAGCGGGAGCCCCTACAATGAGCAGTTCTTC. Translation: CASSIASGSPYNEQFF.

The chain carries TRBV2 and TRBJ1-1; 8 bases map to TRBD1. V shed 3 bases and J 10 bases; nucleotides not matched to a gene: 10. The CDR3 totals 14 residues. The germline gives CDR1 SNHLY, CDR2 FYNNEI. Here the CDR3 reads CASSDLGQGNGAFF. As DNA, the CDR3 is TGTGCCAGCAGTGATTTAGGACAGGGCAATGGAGCTTTCTTT. Full variable domain (remainder filled in from reference TRBV2 and TRBJ1-1): EPEVTQTPSHQVTQMGQEVILRCVPISNHLYFYWYRQILGQKVEFLVSFYNNEISEKSEIFDDQFSVERPDGSNFTLKIRSTKLEDSAMYFCASSDLGQGNGAFFGQGTRLTVV.

This chain links TRBV5-1 with TRBJ2-7; tentatively, D is TRBD1 (6 bases). V was shortened by 5 bases and J by 7 bases, with 19 bases between the two germline ends. Looked up from germline, CDR1 is SGHRS and CDR2 is YFSETQ. The CDR3 extends over 14 amino acids. The CDR3 sequence is CASSQDSRSLEQYF. In DNA, the CDR3 is TGCGCCAGCAGTCAGGACAGTAGATCTCTGGAGCAGTACTTC. The full variable domain, completed using reference TRBV5-1 and TRBJ2-7, is KAGVTQTPRYLIKTRGQQVTLSCSPISGHRSVSWYQQTPGQGLQFLFEYFSETQRNKGNFPGRFSGRQFSNSRSEMNVSTLELGDSALYLCASSQDSRSLEQYFGPGTRLTVT.

In regard to this clone: The same CDR3 is also encoded by other DNA sequences in this sample. The chain joins TRBV6-5 to TRBJ1-2; D perhaps matches TRBD1 (6 bases). Per germline, CDR1 MNHEY and CDR2 SVGAGI. This CDR3 has 14 amino acids. The germline V and J ends were trimmed by 5 bases and 2 bases, with 12 bases remaining between them. CDR3 amino acids: CASSRTGTNYGYTF. DNA for the CDR3: TGTGCCAGCAGTCGTACAGGGACGAACTATGGCTACACCTTC.

The V and J genes are TRBV30 and TRBJ1-1, with 11 bases matching TRBD1. The CDR3 consists of 14 residues. The V gene's germline CDR1 is GTSNPN and CDR2 SVGIG (reference sequence). The V segment lost 2 bases and the J segment 4 bases; nucleotides outside the gene matches: 3. In DNA form, the CDR3 reads TGTGCCTGGAGTAAGGGGACAGGGGGCACTGAAGCTTTCTTT. This translates into CAWSKGTGGTEAFF.

The V gene is TRBV30, the J gene TRBJ2-1; 7 bases fit TRBD2. Germline V CDR1 and CDR2: GTSNPN, SVGIG (reference sequence). Trimming removed 5 bases from V and 0 bases from J; junction bases left unmatched: 13. CDR3 size: 17 residues. The CDR3 bases are TGTGCCTGGGATTCTATTCGCGGGGGTGACTCCTACAATGAGCAGTTCTTC. This translates into CAWDSIRGGDSYNEQFF.

In DNA form, the CDR3 reads TGTGCCAGCAGCCCGACACGGACTAGAGTCACCGGGGAGCTGTTTTTT. Protein product: CASSPTRTRVTGELFF. The V gene is TRBV7-9, the J gene TRBJ2-2, with TRBD2 identical over 7 bases. CDR1 and CDR2 (germline): SEHNR, FQNEAQ (reference sequence). With 5 bases clipped from V and 4 bases from J, the junction kept 10 bases outside the gene matches. The CDR3 totals 16 residues.

This clone was observed a few times. The J gene is TRBJ1-1, the V gene TRBV7-8, with D uncertain. Looked up from germline, CDR1 is SGHVS and CDR2 is FQNEAQ. There are 14 residues in the CDR3. Trimming took off 6 bases at V and 1 base at J, with 12 bases between the two ends. DNA of the CDR3: TGTGCCAGCAGTTCCGGGTCCCGGAACACTGAAGCTTTCTTT. The encoded protein is CASSSGSRNTEAFF.

V is TRBV28 and J is TRBJ1-3; 7 nucleotides agree with TRBD1. The CDR3 contains 14 residues. Germline lookup yields CDR1 MDHEN and CDR2 SYDVKM. J gave up 7 bases and V 4 bases, and 7 bases lay outside the gene matches. The CDR3 protein is CASSSQTGTNTIYF. The DNA for the CDR3 is TGTGCCAGCAGTTCCCAGACAGGGACGAACACCATATATTTT. The entire variable domain, with the rest obtained from reference TRBV28 and TRBJ1-3, is as follows: DVKVTQSSRYLVKRTGEKVFLECVQDMDHENMFWYRQDPGLGLRLIYFSYDVKMKEKGDIPEGYSVSREKKERFSLILESASTNQTSMYLCASSSQTGTNTIYFGEGSWLTVV.

A few counts support this clone. J is TRBJ1-2 and V is TRBV2; TRBD1 might be the D (6 bases). V was clipped by 2 bases and J by 3 bases, with 7 bases between them. Germline V gives CDR1 SNHLY, CDR2 FYNNEI. The CDR3 extends over 13 amino acids. The CDR3, as DNA: TGTGCCAGCAGTGAAACAGGGTACTATGGCTACACCTTC. It is translated as CASSETGYYGYTF.

V and J are TRBV27 and TRBJ2-7; D is perhaps TRBD2 (6 bases). The CDR3 runs to 17 residues. Germline loops: CDR1 MNHEY, CDR2 SMNVEV (reference sequence). The V end was cut by 2 bases, the J end by 0 bases, with 17 bases between. Here the CDR3 reads CASSLSFGGINSYEQYF. The CDR3 DNA is TGTGCCAGCAGTTTAAGTTTTGGGGGGATAAACTCCTACGAGCAGTACTTC.

This rearrangement joins TRBV27 to TRBJ2-6; 12 nucleotides line up with TRBD1. Germline V lookup: CDR1 MNHEY, CDR2 SMNVEV (reference sequence). The ends lost 1 base at V and 2 bases at J; junction bases unmatched: 3. CDR3 length: 18 amino acids. The CDR3 region has the DNA TGTGCCAGCAGTTTATTGGGACAGGGGGCTACTGGGGCCAACGTCCTGACTTTC. It codes for CASSLLGQGATGANVLTF. Full variable domain (outside the CDR3, taken from reference TRBV27 and TRBJ2-6): EAQVTQNPRYLITVTGKKLTVTCSQNMNHEYMSWYRQDPGLGLRQIYYSMNVEVTDKGDVPEGYKVSRKEKRNFPLILESPSPNQTSLYFCASSLLGQGATGANVLTFGAGSRLTVL.

This clone was found once. The V and J genes are TRBV7-9 and TRBJ1-4; 8 bases are shared with TRBD1. Trimming removed 1 base from V and 8 bases from J; junction bases left unmatched: 3. Per the germline V gene, CDR1 is SEHNR and CDR2 is FQNEAQ (reference sequence). The CDR3 has 14 residues. The CDR3 is CASSLETGVEKLFF. The DNA of the CDR3 is TGTGCCAGCAGCTTAGAGACAGGGGTGGAAAAACTGTTTTTT.

The J gene is TRBJ2-7, the V gene TRBV6-6; 8 nucleotides line up with TRBD2. The CDR3 consists of 15 residues. The J segment lost 0 bases and the V segment lost 5 bases, leaving 6 bases of the junction unmatched. Germline CDR1 MNHNY, CDR2 SVGAGI (reference sequence). DNA for the CDR3: TGTGCCAGCAGTCACCTAGCGGGTTCCTCCTACGAGCAGTACTTC. Encoded protein: CASSHLAGSSYEQYF.

The chain employs TRBV6-5 and TRBJ1-4, with 7 bases that match TRBD1. The length of the CDR3 is 16 residues. From germline, CDR1 is MNHEY and CDR2 SVGAGI. The junction had 9 bases not matched to a gene; V was cut back by 0 bases and J by 8 bases. CDR3 in amino acids: CASSYSRQGINEKLFF. The CDR3 region has the DNA TGTGCCAGCAGTTACTCCCGACAGGGAATTAACGAAAAACTGTTTTTT.

On this clone: This likely comes from a read error, as the CDR3 has no conserved phenylalanine or tryptophan at its end. V usage is TRBV7-3 and J usage is TRBJ1-2; the match to TRBD1 covers 7 bases. Unmatched junction bases numbered 5, after V lost 5 bases and J lost 2 bases. This CDR3 has 14 amino acids. Germline V gene data show CDR1 as SGHTA and CDR2 as FQGTGA. CDR3 region: CASSPGDRNYGYTL. Here the CDR3 DNA reads TGTGCCAGCAGCCCTGGGGACAGAAACTATGGCTACACCCTC.